Shown below are 2 T cell receptor beta chains from a single sample sequenced in a study of blood T cell repertoires in COVID-19. Data came from immunoSEQ multiplex PCR; TCRdb stores just in-frame clones and leaves some out. This table has 300,000 to 350,000 clones, 75% to 90% appearing once. Material: PBMCs or T cells enriched from blood (not recorded which). The source is a man aged 25-45 years who had recovered from COVID-19.

The rearrangement uses TRBV7-8 and TRBJ1-2; D may be TRBD1 (5 bases). The germline CDR1 and CDR2 sequences are SGHVS and FQNEAQ. The CDR3 has 14 amino acids. Trimming shortened V by 1 base and J by 4 bases, and 10 bases separated the two germline ends. The CDR3 sequence is CASSLGGSTYGYTF. The CDR3 DNA is TGTGCCAGCAGCTTAGGGGGCAGCACCTATGGCTACACCTTC. Looking up the rest from reference TRBV7-8 and TRBJ1-2 gives the full variable domain: GAGVSQSPRYKVAKRGQDVALRCDPISGHVSLFWYQQALGQGPEFLTYFQNEAQLDKSGLPSDRFFAERPEGSVSTLKIQRTQQEDSAVYLCASSLGGSTYGYTFGSGTRLTVV.

The chain carries TRBV6-5 and TRBJ2-2; 7 bases line up with TRBD1. The V gene end was trimmed by 6 bases and the J gene end by 7 bases; junction bases not matched to a gene: 8. Looked up from germline, CDR1 is MNHEY and CDR2 is SVGAGI. The CDR3 is made up of 14 amino acids. The CDR3 spells CASSRQGWGGELFF. The DNA of the CDR3 is TGTGCCAGCAGCCGACAGGGTTGGGGCGGGGAGCTGTTTTTT.